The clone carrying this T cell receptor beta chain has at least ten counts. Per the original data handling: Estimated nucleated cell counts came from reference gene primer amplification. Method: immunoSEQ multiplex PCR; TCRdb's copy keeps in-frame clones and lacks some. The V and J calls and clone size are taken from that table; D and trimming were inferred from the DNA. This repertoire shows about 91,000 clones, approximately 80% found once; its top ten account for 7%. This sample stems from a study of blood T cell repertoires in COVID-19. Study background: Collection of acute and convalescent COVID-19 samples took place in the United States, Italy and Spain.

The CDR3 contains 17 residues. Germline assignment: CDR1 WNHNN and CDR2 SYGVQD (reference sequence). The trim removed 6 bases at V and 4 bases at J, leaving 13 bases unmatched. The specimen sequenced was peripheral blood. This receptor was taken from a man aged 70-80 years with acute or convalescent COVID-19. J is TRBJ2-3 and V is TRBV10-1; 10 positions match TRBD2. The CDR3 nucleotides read TGCGCCAGCAGCCGAGACGGGGTAGCGGGAGGTTCAGATACGCAGTATTTT. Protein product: CASSRDGVAGGSDTQYF.